This TCR beta chain was recorded in a study of technical replicates of blood from several donors. Clones were read by immunoSEQ multiplex PCR, and TCRdb kept only the in-frame ones, dropping some. Of around 92,000 clones listed, more than 90% are singletons. CDR3 length: 15 residues. The germline gives CDR1 LNHDA, CDR2 SQIVND (reference sequence). V trimming: 7 bases; J trimming: 2 bases; junction bases outside the gene matches: 9. The TCR comes from a human donor in good health. The chain employs TRBV19 and TRBJ2-7; 9 nucleotides agree with TRBD1. Input material: T cells isolated from PBMCs. This CDR3 reads CASIPTGGGPYEQYF. CDR3 sequence (DNA): TGTGCCAGTATCCCAACAGGGGGCGGCCCCTACGAGCAGTACTTC.